The 20 T cell receptor beta chains below were found in one sample sequenced in a study of Graves' ophthalmopathy and Graves' hyperthyroidism. From RNA, the CDR3 regions of TCR beta chains were amplified and sequenced. HTBI primers were employed in first-round RT-PCR, then a second-round multiplex PCR followed. TCRdb re-called the multiplex PCR reads with MiXCR, one entry per CDR3 protein. The repertoire holds about 210,000 distinct CDR3 sequences, with 25% to 30% as singletons. What was sequenced was peripheral blood. These receptors were collected from a man in his forties or fifties with Graves' ophthalmopathy.

In its sample, this clonotype was seen many times. V usage is TRBV19 and J usage is TRBJ2-7; 7 bases align to TRBD1. CDR1 LNHDA and CDR2 SQIVND come from the germline V gene (reference sequence). This CDR3 is 15 amino acids long. V was pared by 3 bases and J by 2 bases, with 7 bases of the junction left unmatched. CDR3 nucleotide sequence: TGTGCCAGTAGTATTCTCGGACAGGCAACCTACGAGCAGTACTTC. This codes for CASSILGQATYEQYF. The variable domain in full, completed from reference TRBV19 and TRBJ2-7, reads DGGITQSPKYLFRKEGQNVTLSCEQNLNHDAMYWYRQDPGQGLRLIYYSQIVNDFQKGDIAEGYSVSREKKESFPLTVTSAQKNPTAFYLCASSILGQATYEQYFGPGTRLTVT.

This clonotype was found many times. V usage is TRBV20-1 and J usage is TRBJ2-5, with D tentatively TRBD2 (5 bases). Trimming shortened V by 4 bases and J by 1 base, and 10 bases separated the two germline ends. The CDR3 is made up of 13 amino acids. CDR1 is DFQATT and CDR2 is SNEGSKA in the germline V gene (reference sequence). CDR3 bases: TGCAGTGCTAATCCGGGGAGCCAAGAGACCCAGTACTTC. Its protein is CSANPGSQETQYF.

This rearrangement joins TRBV12-3 or TRBV12-4 to TRBJ1-1, with D possibly TRBD1 on 6 matching bases. V was cut by 5 bases and J by 2 bases, with 15 bases left in between. This CDR3 has 15 residues. DNA of the CDR3: TGTGCCAGCAGTCCCCTGGGGGGCAGAAACACTGAAGCTTTCTTT. It specifies CASSPLGGRNTEAFF.

This clonotype was recorded many times. The chain carries TRBV6-2 or TRBV6-3 and TRBJ1-1, with D perhaps TRBD1 (6 bases). This CDR3 contains 13 residues. V was cut by 6 bases and J by 5 bases, with 13 bases left in between. Germline assignment: CDR1 MNHEY and CDR2 SVGEGT. The CDR3 region is CASRPGAGTEAFF. In DNA, the CDR3 is TGTGCCAGCAGACCAGGGGCGGGGACTGAAGCTTTCTTT.

The chain joins TRBV6-1 to TRBJ1-3, with 8 bases lining up with TRBD1. There are 17 residues in the CDR3. V trimming: 5 bases; J trimming: 0 bases; junction bases outside the gene matches: 9. Germline CDR1 and CDR2: MNHNS and SASEGT. The CDR3 loop is CASSPGTGPFSGNTIYF. The CDR3 DNA reads as TGTGCCAGCAGTCCTGGGACAGGTCCTTTCTCTGGAAACACCATATATTTT.

This clonotype has a count of ten or more. J is TRBJ2-5 and V is TRBV12-3 or TRBV12-4, with a weak D call TRBD1 (6 bases). The CDR3 contains 14 residues. Between the trimmed V and J ends, which lost 2 bases and 5 bases, there was a span of 12 bases. In DNA form, the CDR3 reads TGTGCCAGCAGTTTAATGGGGGCAGGGGAGACCCAGTACTTC. Protein sequence: CASSLMGAGETQYF.

There are many counts of this clonotype. CDR3 in amino acids: CACQPRDGGVESPLHF. The CDR3 coding sequence is TGTGCCTGCCAACCTCGGGACGGTGGAGTGGAGTCACCCCTCCACTTT. V gene TRBV3-1 combines with J gene TRBJ1-6, with D possibly TRBD1 on 5 matching bases. Deletions cut 11 bases from V and 10 bases from J, with 27 bases between. The CDR3 totals 16 residues. Germline V gives CDR1 LGHDT, CDR2 YNNKEL (reference sequence).

The chain carries TRBV27 and TRBJ2-7; a possible D gene is TRBD2 (6 bases). This CDR3 has 13 residues. From germline, CDR1 is MNHEY and CDR2 SMNVEV (reference sequence). The ends were cut back, 6 bases at V and 3 bases at J, with 12 bases in the middle. The CDR3 is CASSGRNRYEQYF. CDR3 nucleotides: TGTGCCAGCAGCGGGAGAAATCGCTACGAGCAGTACTTC.

This clonotype was detected only once. The CDR3 here is CASSYSQGALYEQYF. CDR3 in DNA: TGTGCCAGCAGTTACTCCCAGGGGGCCTTGTACGAGCAGTACTTC. The chain combines TRBV6-2 or TRBV6-3 with TRBJ2-7, with 8 bases that match TRBD1. Germline CDR1 MNHEY, CDR2 SVGEGT. The CDR3 consists of 15 residues. V lost 0 bases to trimming and J lost 4 bases; unmatched junction nucleotides: 5.

This clonotype is a singleton in its sample. The CDR3 region is CASRELSGRYEQYF. The DNA for the CDR3 is TGTGCCAGCAGAGAACTAAGCGGCCGCTACGAGCAGTACTTC. This rearrangement joins TRBV11-2 to TRBJ2-7; TRBD2 might be the D (5 bases). The CDR3 is 14 residues long. V lost 6 bases, J lost 3 bases, and 15 bases lay in between. Looked up from germline, CDR1 is SGHAT and CDR2 is FQNNGV.

This clonotype was recorded many times. V is TRBV12-3 or TRBV12-4 and J is TRBJ1-5; 7 bases line up with TRBD1. J was trimmed by 6 bases and V by 6 bases; bases with no gene match: 8. The CDR3 length is 14 residues. The CDR3 sequence: CASSRDSASQPQHF. In DNA form, the CDR3 reads TGTGCCAGCAGCCGGGACAGCGCTTCTCAGCCCCAGCATTTT.

In its sample, this clonotype was seen many times. This chain links TRBV6-5 with TRBJ2-5, with unresolved D. V gave up 2 bases and J gave up 2 bases, with 9 bases separating them. This CDR3 has 14 amino acids. The germline CDR1 and CDR2 sequences are MNHEY and SVGAGI. CDR3 bases: TGTGCCAGCAGTTACAAAACTTCGCAAGAGACCCAGTACTTC. Translation gives CASSYKTSQETQYF.

The chain carries TRBV20-1 and TRBJ1-1; TRBD1 might be the D (5 bases). CDR1 DFQATT and CDR2 SNEGSKA come from the germline V gene (reference sequence). CDR3 length equals 13 residues. V was pared by 5 bases and J by 6 bases, with 16 bases between. This chain's CDR3 is CSAPDRGAPEAFF. As DNA, the CDR3 is TGCAGTGCTCCAGACAGAGGCGCCCCTGAAGCTTTCTTT.

This clonotype was seen many times. The CDR3 region is CASSPGGPGETQYF. CDR3 nucleotide sequence: TGCGCCAGCAGCCCCGGGGGGCCGGGGGAGACCCAGTACTTC. The rearrangement joins TRBV5-1 to TRBJ2-5; D is possibly TRBD2 (7 bases). The CDR3 is 14 residues long. Germline V gene sequence: CDR1 SGHRS, CDR2 YFSETQ. The V and J ends lost 4 bases and 5 bases respectively, with 15 bases between them.

The table lists this clonotype with many counts. The genes are TRBV28 and TRBJ1-2; 8 bases match TRBD1. After removal of 5 bases from V and 8 bases from J, the junction contained 16 bases not matched to a gene. Germline CDR1 is MDHEN and CDR2 is SYDVKM. CDR3 size: 16 residues. CDR3 amino acids: CASSPPGGVTGAGYTF. In nucleotides, the CDR3 is TGTGCCAGCAGTCCCCCAGGGGGAGTGACAGGGGCGGGCTACACCTTC.

This chain uses TRBV12-3 or TRBV12-4 with TRBJ1-2, with TRBD1 matching over 8 bases. V was clipped by 3 bases and J by 8 bases; unmatched bases: 5. The length of the CDR3 is 13 residues. CDR3 protein: CASSFRGQVGYTF. CDR3 bases: TGTGCCAGCAGTTTCAGGGGGCAGGTGGGCTACACCTTC.

This clonotype appeared many times. V and J are TRBV28 and TRBJ1-1, with no clear D. This CDR3 contains 15 residues. Trimming removed 3 bases at V and 1 base at J, with 12 bases between. CDR1 is MDHEN and CDR2 is SYDVKM in the germline V gene. The CDR3 loop is CASSFHGLANTEAFF. CDR3 sequence (DNA): TGTGCCAGCAGTTTTCATGGGCTCGCGAACACTGAAGCTTTCTTT.

This clonotype has only a few counts. This chain joins TRBV6-2 or TRBV6-3 and TRBJ1-1; tentative D call: TRBD1 (6 bases). The V gene's germline CDR1 is MNHEY and CDR2 SVGEGT. Between the trimmed V and J ends, which lost 6 bases and 3 bases, there was a span of 17 bases. CDR3 length equals 15 residues. CDR3 nucleotide sequence: TGTGCCAGCAGCCGAAAACAGGGTTTGGACACTGAAGCTTTCTTT. As protein: CASSRKQGLDTEAFF.

V gene TRBV27 combines with J gene TRBJ1-1, with D hard to call. Germline V gene sequence: CDR1 MNHEY, CDR2 SMNVEV (reference sequence). V lost 6 bases and J lost 1, with 15 bases in between. CDR3 size: 15 residues. This CDR3 is CASSSDPWGNTEAFF. CDR3 bases: TGTGCCAGCAGCTCCGACCCGTGGGGGAACACTGAAGCTTTCTTT.

This clonotype was counted ten times or more. The genes are TRBV27 and TRBJ2-7, with 9 bases lining up with TRBD2. There are 14 residues in the CDR3. The germline V gene encodes CDR1 MNHEY and CDR2 SMNVEV (reference sequence). J lost 5 bases, V lost 2 bases, and 4 bases had no gene match. CDR3: CASSLERGVHEQYF. CDR3 nucleotides: TGTGCCAGCAGTTTAGAGCGGGGGGTCCACGAGCAGTACTTC.